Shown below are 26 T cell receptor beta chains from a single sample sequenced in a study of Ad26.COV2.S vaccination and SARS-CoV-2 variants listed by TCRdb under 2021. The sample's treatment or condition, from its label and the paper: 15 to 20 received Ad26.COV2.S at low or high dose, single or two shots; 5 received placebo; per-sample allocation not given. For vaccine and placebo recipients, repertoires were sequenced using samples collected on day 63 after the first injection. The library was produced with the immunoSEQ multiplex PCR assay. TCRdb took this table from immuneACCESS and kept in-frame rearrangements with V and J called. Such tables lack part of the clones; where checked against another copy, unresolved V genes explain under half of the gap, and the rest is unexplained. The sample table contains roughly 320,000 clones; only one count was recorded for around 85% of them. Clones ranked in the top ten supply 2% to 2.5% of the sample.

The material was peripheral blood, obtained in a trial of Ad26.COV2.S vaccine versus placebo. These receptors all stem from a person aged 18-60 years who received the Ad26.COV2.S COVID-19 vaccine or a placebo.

In nucleotides, the CDR3 is TGTGCCAGCAGCCGAACCGGGACAGGGGGGAACACTGAAGCTTTCTTT. It specifies CASSRTGTGGNTEAFF. V and J are TRBV7-9 and TRBJ1-1, with TRBD1 matching 11 bases. The CDR3 loop spans 16 amino acids. CDR1 is SEHNR and CDR2 is FQNEAQ in the germline V gene (reference sequence). The junction had 6 bases not matched to a gene; V was cut back by 5 bases and J by 1 base.

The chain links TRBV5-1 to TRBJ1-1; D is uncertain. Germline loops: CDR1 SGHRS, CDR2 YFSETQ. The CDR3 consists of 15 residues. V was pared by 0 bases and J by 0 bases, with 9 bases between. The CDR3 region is CASSLGMAMNTEAFF. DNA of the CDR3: TGCGCCAGCAGCTTGGGCATGGCCATGAACACTGAAGCTTTCTTT.

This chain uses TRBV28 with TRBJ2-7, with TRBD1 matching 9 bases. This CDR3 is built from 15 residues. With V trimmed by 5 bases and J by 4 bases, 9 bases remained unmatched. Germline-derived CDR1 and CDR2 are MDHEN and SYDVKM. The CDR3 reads CASSPAGTGRYEQYF. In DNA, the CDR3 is TGTGCCAGCAGTCCCGCCGGGACAGGGAGGTACGAGCAGTACTTC.

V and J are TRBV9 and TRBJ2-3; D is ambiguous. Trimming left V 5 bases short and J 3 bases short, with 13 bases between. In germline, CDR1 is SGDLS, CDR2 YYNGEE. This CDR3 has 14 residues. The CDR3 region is CASSAWQATDTQYF. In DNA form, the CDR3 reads TGTGCCAGCAGTGCCTGGCAAGCGACAGATACGCAGTATTTT.

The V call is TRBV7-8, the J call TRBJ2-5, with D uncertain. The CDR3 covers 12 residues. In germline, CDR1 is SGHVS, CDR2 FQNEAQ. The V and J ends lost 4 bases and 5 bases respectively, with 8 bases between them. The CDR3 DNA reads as TGTGCCAGCAGCTCCCCTCTGGAGACCCAGTACTTC. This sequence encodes CASSSPLETQYF.

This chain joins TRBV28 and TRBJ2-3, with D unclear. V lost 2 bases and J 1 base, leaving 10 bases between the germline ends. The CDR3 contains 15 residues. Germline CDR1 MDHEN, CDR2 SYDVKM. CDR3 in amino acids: CASSLPLLGTDTQYF. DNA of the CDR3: TGTGCCAGCAGTTTACCTCTGCTGGGCACAGATACGCAGTATTTT.

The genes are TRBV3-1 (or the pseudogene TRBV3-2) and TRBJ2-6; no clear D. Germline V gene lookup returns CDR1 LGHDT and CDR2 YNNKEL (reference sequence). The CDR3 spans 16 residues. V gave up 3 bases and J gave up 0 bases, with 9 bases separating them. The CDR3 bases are TGTGCCAGCAGCCAGGTTGTGGGCTCTGGGGCCAACGTCCTGACTTTC. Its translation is CASSQVVGSGANVLTF.

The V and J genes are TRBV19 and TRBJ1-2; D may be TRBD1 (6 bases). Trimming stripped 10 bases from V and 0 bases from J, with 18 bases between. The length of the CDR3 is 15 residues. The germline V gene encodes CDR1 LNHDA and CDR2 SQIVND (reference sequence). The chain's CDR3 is CATSRGTESNYGYTF. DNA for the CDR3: TGTGCCACCTCGAGGGGGACGGAATCTAACTATGGCTACACCTTC.

The CDR3 sequence is CASSLEGQGVAEQYF. CDR3 in DNA: TGTGCCAGCAGCTTAGAAGGTCAGGGGGTTGCCGAGCAGTACTTC. The chain has TRBV11-1 and TRBJ2-7; TRBD1 agrees at 7 bases. The CDR3 extends over 15 amino acids. The V gene's germline CDR1 is SGHAT and CDR2 FQDESV (reference sequence). V trimming: 1 base; J trimming: 6 bases; junction bases outside the gene matches: 9.

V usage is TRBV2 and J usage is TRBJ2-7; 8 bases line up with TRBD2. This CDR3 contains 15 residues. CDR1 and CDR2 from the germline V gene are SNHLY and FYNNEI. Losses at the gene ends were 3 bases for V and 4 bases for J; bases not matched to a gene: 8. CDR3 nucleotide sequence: TGTGCCAGCAGTGAGCTCCTCGGCGGGGGGTACGAGCAGTACTTC. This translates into CASSELLGGGYEQYF.

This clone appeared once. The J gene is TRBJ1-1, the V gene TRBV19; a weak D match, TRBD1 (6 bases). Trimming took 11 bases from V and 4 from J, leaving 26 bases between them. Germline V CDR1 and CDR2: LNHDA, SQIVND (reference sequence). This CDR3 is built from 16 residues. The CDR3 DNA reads TGTGCCTCTTCCGGCGGGGGCAGGGAGATCATCACTGAAGCTTTCTTT. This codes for CASSGGGREIITEAFF.

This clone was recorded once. Here the CDR3 DNA reads TGTGCCAGTAGTATATATTCTGGGACTAGTGAAGCTTTCTTT. Translated: CASSIYSGTSEAFF. The V call is TRBV19, the J call TRBJ1-1, with a weak D call TRBD1 (5 bases). The CDR3 has 14 residues. Trimming stripped 2 bases from V and 7 bases from J, with 14 bases between. Germline lookup yields CDR1 LNHDA and CDR2 SQIVND (reference sequence).

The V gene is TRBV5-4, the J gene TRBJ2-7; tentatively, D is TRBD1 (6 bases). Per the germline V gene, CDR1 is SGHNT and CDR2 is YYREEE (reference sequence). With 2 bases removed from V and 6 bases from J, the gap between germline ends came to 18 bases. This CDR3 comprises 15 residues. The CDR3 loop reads CASSLKIHEGGEQYF. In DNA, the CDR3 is TGTGCCAGCAGCTTAAAAATCCACGAAGGGGGCGAGCAGTACTTC.

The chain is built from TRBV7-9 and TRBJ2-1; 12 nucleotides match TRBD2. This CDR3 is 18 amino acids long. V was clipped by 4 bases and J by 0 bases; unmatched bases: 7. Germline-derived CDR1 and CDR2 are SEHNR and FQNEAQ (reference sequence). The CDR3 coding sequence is TGTGCCAGCAGCTCGACTAGCGGGAGAAAGAGCTCCTACAATGAGCAGTTCTTC. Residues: CASSSTSGRKSSYNEQFF.

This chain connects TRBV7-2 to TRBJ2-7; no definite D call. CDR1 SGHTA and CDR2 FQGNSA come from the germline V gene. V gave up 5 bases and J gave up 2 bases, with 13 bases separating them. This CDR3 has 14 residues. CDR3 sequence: CASSTYTKTYEQYF. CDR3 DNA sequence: TGTGCCAGCAGCACATACACAAAAACCTACGAGCAGTACTTC.

Here the CDR3 DNA reads TGTGCCAGCAGACAGGGTGATGTTGCAGATACGCAGTATTTT. Its translation is CASRQGDVADTQYF. The chain has TRBV7-3 and TRBJ2-3; D may be TRBD1 (6 bases). V shed 6 bases and J shed 4 bases, with 14 bases lying between them. The CDR3 spans 14 residues. Germline values: CDR1 SGHTA, CDR2 FQGTGA.

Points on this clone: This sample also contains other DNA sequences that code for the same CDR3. The CDR3 sequence: CASSLALAGTYNEQFF. CDR3 DNA sequence: TGTGCCAGCAGCTTAGCCCTAGCGGGGACCTACAATGAGCAGTTCTTC. This sequence joins TRBV7-9 and TRBJ2-1, with 9 positions matching TRBD2. This CDR3 spans 16 amino acids. V was clipped by 0 bases and J by 2 bases; unmatched bases: 2. Per the germline V gene, CDR1 is SEHNR and CDR2 is FQNEAQ (reference sequence). The full variable domain, rest sourced from reference TRBV7-9 and TRBJ2-1, is DTGVSQNPRHKITKRGQNVTFRCDPISEHNRLYWYRQTLGQGPEFLTYFQNEAQLEKSRLLSDRFSAERPKGSFSTLEIQRTEQGDSAMYLCASSLALAGTYNEQFFGPGTRLTVL.

This CDR3 is CASSQQPNTGELFF. CDR3 bases: TGTGCCAGCAGCCAACAGCCGAACACCGGGGAGCTGTTTTTT. V is TRBV28 and J is TRBJ2-2; D gene unclear. V gave up 6 bases and J gave up 0 bases, with 8 bases separating them. Germline CDR1 is MDHEN and CDR2 is SYDVKM. The CDR3 contains 14 residues.

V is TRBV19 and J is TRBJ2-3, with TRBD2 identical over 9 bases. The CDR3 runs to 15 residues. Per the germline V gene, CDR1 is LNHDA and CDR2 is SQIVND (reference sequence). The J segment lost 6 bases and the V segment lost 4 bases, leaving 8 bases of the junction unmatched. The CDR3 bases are TGTGCCAGTAGTACTGGTAGCGGGGGTATTGATACGCAGTATTTT. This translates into CASSTGSGGIDTQYF.

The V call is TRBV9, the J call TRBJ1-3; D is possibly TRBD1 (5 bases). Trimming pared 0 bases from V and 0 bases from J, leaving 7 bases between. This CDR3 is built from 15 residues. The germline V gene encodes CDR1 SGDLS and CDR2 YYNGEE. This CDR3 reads CASSVEGISGNTIYF. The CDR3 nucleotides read TGTGCCAGCAGCGTAGAGGGGATCTCTGGAAACACCATATATTTT. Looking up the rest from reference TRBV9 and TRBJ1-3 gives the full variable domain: DSGVTQTPKHLITATGQRVTLRCSPRSGDLSVYWYQQSLDQGLQFLIQYYNGEERAKGNILERFSAQQFPDLHSELNLSSLELGDSALYFCASSVEGISGNTIYFGEGSWLTVV.

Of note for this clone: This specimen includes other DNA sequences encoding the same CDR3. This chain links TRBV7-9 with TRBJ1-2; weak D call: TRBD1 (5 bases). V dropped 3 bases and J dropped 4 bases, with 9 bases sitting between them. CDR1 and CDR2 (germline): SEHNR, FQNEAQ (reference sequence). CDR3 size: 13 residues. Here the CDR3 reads CASSFGGGYGYTF. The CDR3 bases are TGTGCCAGCAGCTTTGGGGGTGGCTATGGCTACACCTTC.

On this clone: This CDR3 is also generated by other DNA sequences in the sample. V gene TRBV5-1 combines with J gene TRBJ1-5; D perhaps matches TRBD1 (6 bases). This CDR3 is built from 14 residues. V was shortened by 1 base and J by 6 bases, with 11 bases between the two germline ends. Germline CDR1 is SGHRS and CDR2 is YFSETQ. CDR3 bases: TGCGCCAGCAGCTTGACTGGGGGCAGTCAGCCCCAGCATTTT. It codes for CASSLTGGSQPQHF.

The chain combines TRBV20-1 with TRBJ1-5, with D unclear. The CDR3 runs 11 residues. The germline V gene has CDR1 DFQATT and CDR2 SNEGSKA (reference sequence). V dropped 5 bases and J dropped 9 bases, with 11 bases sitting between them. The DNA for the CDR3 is TGCAGTGCTCTAATCGTCGGGCCCCAGCATTTT. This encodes CSALIVGPQHF.

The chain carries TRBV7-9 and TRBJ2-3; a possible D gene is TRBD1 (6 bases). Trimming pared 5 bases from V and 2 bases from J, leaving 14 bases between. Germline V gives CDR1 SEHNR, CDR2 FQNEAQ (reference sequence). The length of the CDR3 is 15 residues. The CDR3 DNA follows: TGTGCCAGCAGCGCGCTGGACAGCTACACAGATACGCAGTATTTT. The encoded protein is CASSALDSYTDTQYF.

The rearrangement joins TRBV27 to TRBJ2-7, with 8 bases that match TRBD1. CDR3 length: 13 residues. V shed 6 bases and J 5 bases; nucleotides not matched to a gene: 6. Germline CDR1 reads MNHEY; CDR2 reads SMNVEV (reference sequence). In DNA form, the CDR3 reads TGTGCCAGCAGACGGACAGGGAATAACGAGCAGTACTTC. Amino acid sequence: CASRRTGNNEQYF.

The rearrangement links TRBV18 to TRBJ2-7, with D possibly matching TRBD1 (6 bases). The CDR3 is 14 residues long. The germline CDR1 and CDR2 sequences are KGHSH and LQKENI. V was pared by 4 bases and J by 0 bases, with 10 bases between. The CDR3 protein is CASSQDRNSYEQYF. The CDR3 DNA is TGTGCCAGCTCACAGGACAGAAACTCCTACGAGCAGTACTTC.